The 22 T cell receptor beta chains below were found in one sample sequenced in a study of blood T cell repertoires in COVID-19. Only in-frame clones appear in the TCRdb table, and some are missing; sequencing was by immunoSEQ multiplex PCR. The sample gives about 280,000 clones, about nine tenths of which show up once; about 2.2% is in the top ten. The sequenced sample was peripheral blood. These receptors came from a woman aged 45-60 years who had recovered from COVID-19.

The chain is built from TRBV5-1 and TRBJ2-2; no reliable D call. Germline V gene lookup returns CDR1 SGHRS and CDR2 YFSETQ. Trimming removed 4 bases from V and 1 base from J, with 8 bases in between. The CDR3 contains 14 residues. The CDR3 is CASSLDGNTGELFF. DNA of the CDR3: TGCGCCAGCAGCCTGGACGGGAACACCGGGGAGCTGTTTTTT.

This clone was observed many times. The chain links TRBV4-2 to TRBJ2-7; 12 nucleotides match TRBD2. The germline CDR1 and CDR2 sequences are LGHNA and YNFKEQ. J gave up 2 bases and V 1 base, and 0 bases lay outside the gene matches. The CDR3 has 15 amino acids. CDR3 sequence (DNA): TGTGCCAGCAGCCAAGGACTAGCGGGAGCCTACGAGCAGTACTTC. This sequence encodes CASSQGLAGAYEQYF.

The chain links TRBV20-1 to TRBJ2-2; maybe TRBD2 (5 bases). The CDR3 extends over 13 amino acids. V was shortened by 3 bases and J by 4 bases, with 9 bases between the two germline ends. Germline V CDR1 and CDR2: DFQATT, SNEGSKA (reference sequence). CDR3 in amino acids: CSASDGLTGELFF. DNA of the CDR3: TGCAGTGCTAGTGACGGACTCACCGGGGAGCTGTTTTTT.

CDR3 in amino acids: CASSLATGPTAGSPLHF. The DNA of the CDR3 is TGTGCCAGCAGCTTGGCAACTGGGCCCACGGCGGGGTCACCCCTCCACTTT. The chain combines TRBV5-6 with TRBJ1-6; the D is unclear. This CDR3 spans 17 amino acids. Germline V lookup: CDR1 SGHDT, CDR2 YYEEEE. With 0 bases removed from V and 10 bases from J, the gap between germline ends came to 20 bases.

The chain uses TRBV4-1 and TRBJ2-7; TRBD2 matches at 15 bases. The CDR3 loop spans 17 amino acids. V lost 1 base to trimming and J lost 7 bases; unmatched junction nucleotides: 8. CDR1 is MGHRA, CDR2 YSYEKL, per germline. This chain's CDR3 is CASSQAGLAGGGGEQYF. CDR3 nucleotide sequence: TGCGCCAGCAGCCAAGCGGGACTAGCGGGAGGTGGGGGGGAGCAGTACTTC.

The V gene is TRBV28, the J gene TRBJ2-7; D call uncertain. Per the germline V gene, CDR1 is MDHEN and CDR2 is SYDVKM. V was shortened by 5 bases and J by 1 base, with 6 bases between the two germline ends. The length of the CDR3 is 12 residues. CDR3 residues: CASSLQSYEQYF. CDR3 nucleotide sequence: TGTGCCAGCAGTCTCCAGTCCTACGAGCAGTACTTC.

This chain links TRBV10-3 with TRBJ1-6; TRBD1 is a possible D gene (5 bases). This CDR3 has 15 amino acids. Germline CDR1 reads ENHRY; CDR2 reads SYGVKD. V was clipped by 7 bases and J by 5 bases, with 15 bases between them. The CDR3 region is CAIKSTGGDNSPLHF. The CDR3 coding sequence is TGTGCCATCAAGTCTACGGGAGGGGATAATTCACCCCTCCACTTT.

The CDR3 DNA sequence: TGTGCCAGCAGCTTAGCTCAGGGGGCGAGGTACGAGCAGTACTTC. Its protein product is CASSLAQGARYEQYF. The chain uses TRBV7-2 and TRBJ2-7; 8 bases match TRBD1. The germline gives CDR1 SGHTA, CDR2 FQGNSA. The CDR3 loop spans 15 amino acids. Trimming removed 0 bases from V and 4 bases from J; junction bases left unmatched: 5.

The V and J genes are TRBV7-6 and TRBJ2-2; TRBD1 might be the D (5 bases). Trimming stripped 1 base from V and 6 bases from J, with 12 bases between. The CDR3 runs to 15 residues. Per the germline V gene, CDR1 is SGHVS and CDR2 is FNYEAQ. The CDR3 region has the DNA TGTGCCAGCAGCTTAGGGGCAACAGGCTCCGGGGAGCTGTTTTTT. Encoded protein: CASSLGATGSGELFF.

The chain carries TRBV3-1 (or the pseudogene TRBV3-2) and TRBJ1-2, with D possibly TRBD1 on 5 matching bases. The CDR3 spans 17 residues. With 0 bases removed from V and 5 bases from J, the gap between germline ends came to 19 bases. Germline values: CDR1 LGHDT, CDR2 YNNKEL (reference sequence). The CDR3 DNA reads as TGTGCCAGCAGCCAAGATATAGCAGGGCGTATTTTGTATGGCTACACCTTC. Residues: CASSQDIAGRILYGYTF.

The chain uses TRBV15 and TRBJ1-1; TRBD1 is a possible D gene (5 bases). V was cut by 0 bases and J by 5 bases, with 13 bases left in between. The CDR3 loop spans 15 amino acids. Germline-derived CDR1 and CDR2 are LNHNV and YYDKDF (reference sequence). The CDR3 region is CATSREPQGYTEAFF. In DNA form, the CDR3 reads TGTGCCACCAGCAGAGAGCCCCAGGGTTATACTGAAGCTTTCTTT.

The chain employs TRBV6-5 and TRBJ1-1, with D perhaps matching TRBD1 (5 bases). V shed 6 bases and J shed 2 bases, with 16 bases lying between them. Per germline, CDR1 MNHEY and CDR2 SVGAGI. This CDR3 contains 15 residues. CDR3 nucleotides: TGTGCCAGCAGATTAGAGCAGGGTCCAAACACTGAAGCTTTCTTT. Translating it yields CASRLEQGPNTEAFF.

This clone has more than one count but fewer than ten. V gene TRBV18 combines with J gene TRBJ1-6; the match to TRBD1 covers 8 bases. The CDR3 length is 13 residues. J was trimmed by 7 bases and V by 6 bases; bases with no gene match: 2. Germline V gene data show CDR1 as KGHSH and CDR2 as LQKENI. The CDR3 is CASSGQANSPLHF. In DNA, the CDR3 is TGTGCCAGCTCGGGACAGGCAAATTCACCCCTCCACTTT.

This chain connects TRBV15 to TRBJ2-1; a possible D gene is TRBD2 (6 bases). V was shortened by 4 bases and J by 6 bases, with 16 bases between the two germline ends. The germline V gene encodes CDR1 LNHNV and CDR2 YYDKDF (reference sequence). The CDR3 extends over 15 amino acids. CDR3 DNA sequence: TGTGCCACCAGCACCCGGACTAAAAAGTTCAATGAGCAGTTCTTC. Its translation: CATSTRTKKFNEQFF.

V gene TRBV27 combines with J gene TRBJ2-7; D is uncertain. The CDR3 spans 13 residues. CDR1 MNHEY and CDR2 SMNVEV come from the germline V gene (reference sequence). V lost 2 bases and J 7 bases, leaving 12 bases between the germline ends. CDR3 nucleotides: TGTGCCAGCAGTTTAAGTAGCCGAAGGGAGCAGTACTTC. Translated, it gives CASSLSSRREQYF.

V gene TRBV3-1 (or the pseudogene TRBV3-2) combines with J gene TRBJ1-2; 9 nucleotides match TRBD1. This CDR3 has 16 amino acids. Germline loops: CDR1 LGHDT, CDR2 YNNKEL (reference sequence). V lost 1 base, J lost 4 bases, and 7 bases stayed unmatched. As DNA, the CDR3 is TGTGCCAGCAGCCAAGGGAGGACAGGGGCGGGCTATGGCTACACCTTC. Its translation: CASSQGRTGAGYGYTF.

This clone was seen repeatedly, ten times or more. V is TRBV7-2 and J is TRBJ1-1; D is undetermined. Germline values: CDR1 SGHTA, CDR2 FQGNSA. This CDR3 has 13 residues. V was clipped by 5 bases and J by 4 bases, with 11 bases between them. The CDR3 bases are TGTGCCAGCAGCCTGAGCGTAGGCACTGAAGCTTTCTTT. Translated: CASSLSVGTEAFF.

The rearrangement links TRBV6-1 to TRBJ2-7; TRBD1 might be the D (5 bases). Germline loops: CDR1 MNHNS, CDR2 SASEGT. V lost 3 bases and J 3 bases, leaving 9 bases between the germline ends. The CDR3 covers 13 residues. CDR3 coding DNA: TGTGCCAGCAGTGACAGGGCTCTCTACGAGCAGTACTTC. It yields the protein CASSDRALYEQYF.

The rearrangement uses TRBV7-2 and TRBJ2-3; 11 bases are a match to TRBD2. With V trimmed by 5 bases and J by 3 bases, 4 bases remained unmatched. Per the germline V gene, CDR1 is SGHTA and CDR2 is FQGNSA. The CDR3 spans 15 residues. CDR3 sequence (DNA): TGTGCCAGCAGCCCAACTAGCGGGAGAACAGATACGCAGTATTTT. This translates into CASSPTSGRTDTQYF.

The V call is TRBV7-2, the J call TRBJ1-2; D uncertain. V lost 8 bases and J lost 8, with 18 bases in between. The CDR3 loop spans 13 amino acids. Germline V gene sequence: CDR1 SGHTA, CDR2 FQGNSA. CDR3 residues: CASVEILTMGYTF. The CDR3, as DNA: TGTGCCAGCGTAGAAATACTAACTATGGGCTACACCTTC.

The V gene is TRBV27, the J gene TRBJ1-2, with 12 bases lining up with TRBD1. Germline V gives CDR1 MNHEY, CDR2 SMNVEV (reference sequence). V was clipped by 6 bases and J by 8 bases; unmatched bases: 4. This CDR3 comprises 13 residues. CDR3 sequence: CASSRDRGRGYTF. For the CDR3, the DNA is TGTGCCAGCAGCCGGGACAGGGGGCGAGGCTACACCTTC.

V usage is TRBV3-1 (or the pseudogene TRBV3-2) and J usage is TRBJ2-1; the match to TRBD2 covers 7 bases. This CDR3 is built from 15 residues. V dropped 0 bases and J dropped 9; count of bases not matched to a gene: 8. Per germline, CDR1 LGHDT and CDR2 YNNKEL (reference sequence). The CDR3 protein is CASSQEVSSGPEQFF. The CDR3 DNA is TGTGCCAGCAGCCAAGAAGTGAGTAGCGGGCCTGAGCAGTTCTTC.